This T cell receptor (beta chain) was obtained from a study of blood T cell repertoires in COVID-19. This clone appeared a few times. Per the original methods: Amplification of reference gene primers provided the estimated nucleated cell counts. Sequencing used immunoSEQ multiplex PCR; TCRdb keeps in-frame clones, though not all of them. The DNA gave D and trimming, while V, J and clone size come from that table. The table shows around 320,000 clones, with about 90% occurring only once. The sequenced sample consisted of peripheral blood. This receptor was obtained from a woman aged 25 to 39 with COVID-19, enrolled during active disease.

CDR3 amino acids: CASSVPGQGASYGYTF. The CDR3 bases are TGTGCCAGCAGCGTTCCGGGACAGGGGGCCTCCTATGGCTACACCTTC. The chain joins TRBV5-8 to TRBJ1-2, with 12 bases lining up with TRBD1. The CDR3 covers 16 residues. Germline lookup yields CDR1 SGHTS and CDR2 YDEGEE. Trimming took 4 bases from V and 4 from J; bases not matched to a gene: 8. Combining the CDR3 with reference TRBV5-8 and TRBJ1-2 gives the whole variable domain EAGVTQSPTHLIKTRGQQATLRCSPISGHTSVYWYQQALGLGLQFLLWYDEGEERNRGNFPPRFSGRQFPNYSSELNVNALELEDSALYLCASSVPGQGASYGYTFGSGTRLTVV.